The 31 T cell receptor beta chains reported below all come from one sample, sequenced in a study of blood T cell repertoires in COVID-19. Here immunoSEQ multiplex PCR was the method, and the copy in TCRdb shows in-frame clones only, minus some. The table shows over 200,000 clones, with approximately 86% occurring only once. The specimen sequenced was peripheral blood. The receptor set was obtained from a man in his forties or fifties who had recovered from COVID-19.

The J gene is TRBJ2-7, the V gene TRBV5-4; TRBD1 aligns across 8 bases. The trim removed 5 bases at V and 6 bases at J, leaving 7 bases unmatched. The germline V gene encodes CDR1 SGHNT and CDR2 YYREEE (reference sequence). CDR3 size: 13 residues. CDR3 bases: TGTGCCAGCAGGCGGGACAGGAAGGGCGAGCAGTACTTC. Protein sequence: CASRRDRKGEQYF.

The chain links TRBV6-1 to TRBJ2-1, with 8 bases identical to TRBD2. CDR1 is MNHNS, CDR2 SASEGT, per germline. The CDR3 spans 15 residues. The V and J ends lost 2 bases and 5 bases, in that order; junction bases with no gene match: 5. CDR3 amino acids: CASSELAGGNNEQFF. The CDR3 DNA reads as TGTGCCAGCAGTGAACTTGCGGGGGGAAACAATGAGCAGTTCTTC.

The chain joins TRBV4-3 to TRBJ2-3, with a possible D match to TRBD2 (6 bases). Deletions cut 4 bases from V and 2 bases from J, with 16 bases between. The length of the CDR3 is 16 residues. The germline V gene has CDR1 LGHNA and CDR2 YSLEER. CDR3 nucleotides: TGCGCCAGCAGCCCCGTCAGCGGAGGGGTCACAGATACGCAGTATTTT. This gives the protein CASSPVSGGVTDTQYF.

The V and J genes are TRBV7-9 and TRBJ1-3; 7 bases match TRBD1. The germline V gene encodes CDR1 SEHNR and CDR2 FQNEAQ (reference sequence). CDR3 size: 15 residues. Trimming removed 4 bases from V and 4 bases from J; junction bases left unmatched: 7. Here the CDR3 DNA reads TGTGCCAGCAGCTCACCGGGGACAGAGGGAAACACCATATATTTT. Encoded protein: CASSSPGTEGNTIYF.

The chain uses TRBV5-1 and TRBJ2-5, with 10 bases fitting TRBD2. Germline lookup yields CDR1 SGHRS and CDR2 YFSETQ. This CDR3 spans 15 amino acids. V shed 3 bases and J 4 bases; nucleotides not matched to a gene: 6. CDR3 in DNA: TGCGCCAGCAGCTCGGATAGCGGGAGGAGAGAGACCCAGTACTTC. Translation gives CASSSDSGRRETQYF.

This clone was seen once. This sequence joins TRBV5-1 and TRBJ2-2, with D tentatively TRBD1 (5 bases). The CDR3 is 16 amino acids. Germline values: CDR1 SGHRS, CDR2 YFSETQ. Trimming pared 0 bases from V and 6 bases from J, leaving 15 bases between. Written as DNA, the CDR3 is TGCGCCAGCAGCTTGGGGCAGGGAAGGACCTCCGGGGAGCTGTTTTTT. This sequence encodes CASSLGQGRTSGELFF.

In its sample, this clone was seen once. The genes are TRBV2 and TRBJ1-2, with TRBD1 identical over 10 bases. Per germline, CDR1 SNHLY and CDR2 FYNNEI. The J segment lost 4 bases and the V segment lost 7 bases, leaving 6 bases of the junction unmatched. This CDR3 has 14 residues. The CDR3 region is CASIEGTGAYGYTF. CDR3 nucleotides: TGTGCCAGCATCGAGGGGACAGGGGCCTATGGCTACACCTTC.

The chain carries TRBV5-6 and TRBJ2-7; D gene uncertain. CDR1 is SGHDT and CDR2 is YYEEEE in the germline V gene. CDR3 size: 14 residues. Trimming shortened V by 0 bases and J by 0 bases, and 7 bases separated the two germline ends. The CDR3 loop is CASSLGLNSYEQYF. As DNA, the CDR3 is TGTGCCAGCAGCTTGGGACTTAACTCCTACGAGCAGTACTTC.

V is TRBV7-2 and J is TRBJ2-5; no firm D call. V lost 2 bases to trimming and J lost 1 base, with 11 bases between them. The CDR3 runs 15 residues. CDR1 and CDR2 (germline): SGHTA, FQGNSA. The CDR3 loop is CASSLFLLSQETQYF. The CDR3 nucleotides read TGTGCCAGCAGCTTATTTCTGCTGAGCCAAGAGACCCAGTACTTC. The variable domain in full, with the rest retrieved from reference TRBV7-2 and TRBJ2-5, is GAGVSQSPSNKVTEKGKDVELRCDPISGHTALYWYRQSLGQGLEFLIYFQGNSAPDKSGLPSDRFSAERTGGSVSTLTIQRTQQEDSAVYLCASSLFLLSQETQYFGPGTRLLVL.

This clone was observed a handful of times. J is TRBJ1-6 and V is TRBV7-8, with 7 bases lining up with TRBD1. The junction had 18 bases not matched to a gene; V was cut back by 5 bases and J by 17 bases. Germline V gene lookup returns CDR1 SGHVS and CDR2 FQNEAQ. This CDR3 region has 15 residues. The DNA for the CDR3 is TGTGCCAGCAGCAGATGGGGGGACAGTAAAATTGATATCCACTTT. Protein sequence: CASSRWGDSKIDIHF.

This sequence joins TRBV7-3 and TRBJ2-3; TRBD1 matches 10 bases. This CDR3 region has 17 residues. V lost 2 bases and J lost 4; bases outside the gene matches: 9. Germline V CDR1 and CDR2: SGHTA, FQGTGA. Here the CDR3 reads CASSLQTGGVGPDTQYF. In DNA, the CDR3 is TGTGCCAGCAGCTTACAGACAGGGGGCGTGGGACCAGATACGCAGTATTTT. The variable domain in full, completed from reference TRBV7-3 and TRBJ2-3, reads GAGVSQTPSNKVTEKGKYVELRCDPISGHTALYWYRQSLGQGPEFLIYFQGTGAADDSGLPNDRFFAVRPEGSVSTLKIQRTERGDSAVYLCASSLQTGGVGPDTQYFGPGTRLTVL.

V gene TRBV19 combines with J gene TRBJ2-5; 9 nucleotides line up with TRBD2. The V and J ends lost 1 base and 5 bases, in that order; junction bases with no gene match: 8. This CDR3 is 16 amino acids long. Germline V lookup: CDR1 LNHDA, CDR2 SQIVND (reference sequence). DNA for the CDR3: TGTGCCAGTAGTATAGGGCCTGGCGGGGGGGCTGAGACCCAGTACTTC. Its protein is CASSIGPGGGAETQYF.

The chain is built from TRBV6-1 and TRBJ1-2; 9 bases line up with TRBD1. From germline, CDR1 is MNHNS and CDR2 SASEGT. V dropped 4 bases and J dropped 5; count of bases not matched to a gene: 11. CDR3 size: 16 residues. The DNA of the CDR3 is TGTGCCAGCAGTGGAGGACAGGGGCAGAGTTGGTATGGCTACACCTTC. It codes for CASSGGQGQSWYGYTF.

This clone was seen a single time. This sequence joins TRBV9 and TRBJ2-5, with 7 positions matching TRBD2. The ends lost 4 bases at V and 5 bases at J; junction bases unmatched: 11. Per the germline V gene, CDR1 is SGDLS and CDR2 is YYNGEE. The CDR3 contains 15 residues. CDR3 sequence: CASSPRDYSWETQYF. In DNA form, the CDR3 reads TGTGCCAGCAGCCCGAGGGACTATAGCTGGGAGACCCAGTACTTC.

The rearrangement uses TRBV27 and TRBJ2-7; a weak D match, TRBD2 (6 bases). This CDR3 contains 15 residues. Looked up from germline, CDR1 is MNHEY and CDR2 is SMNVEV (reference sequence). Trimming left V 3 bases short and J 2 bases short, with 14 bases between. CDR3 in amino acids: CASSFGGGKPYEQYF. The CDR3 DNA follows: TGTGCCAGCAGTTTTGGCGGAGGGAAACCCTACGAGCAGTACTTC.

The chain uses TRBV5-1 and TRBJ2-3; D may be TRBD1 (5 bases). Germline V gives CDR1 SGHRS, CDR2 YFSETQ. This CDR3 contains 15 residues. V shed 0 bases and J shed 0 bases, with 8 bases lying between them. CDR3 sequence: CASSLGGSSTDTQYF. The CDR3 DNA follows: TGCGCCAGCAGCTTGGGGGGCAGTAGCACAGATACGCAGTATTTT.

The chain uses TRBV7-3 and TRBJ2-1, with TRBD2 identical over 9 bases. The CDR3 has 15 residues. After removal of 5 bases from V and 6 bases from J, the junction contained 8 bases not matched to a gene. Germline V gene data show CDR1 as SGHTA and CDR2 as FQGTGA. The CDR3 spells CASSRQGGRGNEQFF. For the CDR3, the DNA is TGTGCCAGCAGCCGTCAGGGCGGGAGGGGCAATGAGCAGTTCTTC.

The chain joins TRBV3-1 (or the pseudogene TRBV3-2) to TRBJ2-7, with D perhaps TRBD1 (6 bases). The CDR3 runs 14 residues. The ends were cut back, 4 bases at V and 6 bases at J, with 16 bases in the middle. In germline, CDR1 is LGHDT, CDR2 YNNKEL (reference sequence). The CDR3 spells CASSPFTGLAEQYF. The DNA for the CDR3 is TGTGCCAGCAGCCCCTTCACAGGGTTAGCCGAGCAGTACTTC.

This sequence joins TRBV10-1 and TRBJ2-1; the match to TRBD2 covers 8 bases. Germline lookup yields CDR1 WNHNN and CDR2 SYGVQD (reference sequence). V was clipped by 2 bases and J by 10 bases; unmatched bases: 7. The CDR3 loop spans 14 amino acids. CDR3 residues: CASSEKAGGGEQFF. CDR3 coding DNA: TGCGCCAGCAGTGAGAAGGCGGGGGGCGGCGAGCAGTTCTTC.

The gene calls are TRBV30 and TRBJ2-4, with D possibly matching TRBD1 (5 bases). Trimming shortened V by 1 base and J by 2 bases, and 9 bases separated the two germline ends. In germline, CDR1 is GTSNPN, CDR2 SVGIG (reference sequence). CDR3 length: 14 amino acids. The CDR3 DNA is TGTGCCTGGAGTGGCCAGGGAACCAAAAACATTCAGTACTTC. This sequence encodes CAWSGQGTKNIQYF.

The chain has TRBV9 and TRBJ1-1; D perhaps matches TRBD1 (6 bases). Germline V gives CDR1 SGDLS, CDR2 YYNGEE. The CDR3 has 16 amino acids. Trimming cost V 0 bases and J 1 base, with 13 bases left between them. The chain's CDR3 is CASSVGSGASNTEAFF. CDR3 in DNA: TGTGCCAGCAGCGTAGGTTCAGGGGCTTCGAACACTGAAGCTTTCTTT.

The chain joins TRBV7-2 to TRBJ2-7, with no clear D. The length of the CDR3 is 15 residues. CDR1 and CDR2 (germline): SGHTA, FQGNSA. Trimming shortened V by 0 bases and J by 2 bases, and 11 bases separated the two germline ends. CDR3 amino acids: CASSLARQQTYEQYF. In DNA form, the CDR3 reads TGTGCCAGCAGCTTAGCCAGGCAGCAAACCTACGAGCAGTACTTC.

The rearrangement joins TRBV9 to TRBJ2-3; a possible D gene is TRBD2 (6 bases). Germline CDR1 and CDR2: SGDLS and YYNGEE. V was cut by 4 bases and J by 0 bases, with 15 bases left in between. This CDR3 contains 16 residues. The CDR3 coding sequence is TGTGCCAGCAGCCCCTGGGGTAGCGGTAGCACAGATACGCAGTATTTT. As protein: CASSPWGSGSTDTQYF.

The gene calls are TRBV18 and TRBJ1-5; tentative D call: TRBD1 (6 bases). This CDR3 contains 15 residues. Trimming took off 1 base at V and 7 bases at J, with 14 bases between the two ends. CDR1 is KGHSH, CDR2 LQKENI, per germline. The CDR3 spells CASSPLGGPQQPQHF. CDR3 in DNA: TGTGCCAGCTCACCACTGGGGGGGCCGCAGCAGCCCCAGCATTTT.

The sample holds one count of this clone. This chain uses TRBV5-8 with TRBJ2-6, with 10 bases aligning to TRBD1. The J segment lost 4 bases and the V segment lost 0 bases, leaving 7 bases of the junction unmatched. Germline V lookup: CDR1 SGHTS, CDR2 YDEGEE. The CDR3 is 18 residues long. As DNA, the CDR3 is TGTGCCAGCAGCTTGGAGCACGGGACAGGGGCCGGGGCCAACGTCCTGACTTTC. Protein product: CASSLEHGTGAGANVLTF.

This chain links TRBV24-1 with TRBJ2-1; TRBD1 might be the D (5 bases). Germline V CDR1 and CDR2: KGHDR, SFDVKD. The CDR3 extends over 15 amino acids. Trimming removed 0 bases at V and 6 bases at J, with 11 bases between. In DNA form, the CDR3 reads TGTGCCACCAGTGATTTGAGCAGGGTAATCAATGAGCAGTTCTTC. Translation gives CATSDLSRVINEQFF.

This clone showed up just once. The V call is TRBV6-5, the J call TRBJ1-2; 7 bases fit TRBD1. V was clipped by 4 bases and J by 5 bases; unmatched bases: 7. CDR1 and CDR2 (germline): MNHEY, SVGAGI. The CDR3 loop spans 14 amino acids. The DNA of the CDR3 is TGTGCCAGCAGTTTTGGGACAGAGGGATATGGCTACACCTTC. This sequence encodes CASSFGTEGYGYTF.

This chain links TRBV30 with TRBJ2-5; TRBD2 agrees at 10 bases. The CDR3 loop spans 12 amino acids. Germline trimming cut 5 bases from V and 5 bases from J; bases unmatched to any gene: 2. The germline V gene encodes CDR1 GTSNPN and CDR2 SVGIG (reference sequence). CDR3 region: CAWGTSAETQYF. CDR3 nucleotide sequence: TGTGCCTGGGGGACTAGCGCTGAGACCCAGTACTTC.

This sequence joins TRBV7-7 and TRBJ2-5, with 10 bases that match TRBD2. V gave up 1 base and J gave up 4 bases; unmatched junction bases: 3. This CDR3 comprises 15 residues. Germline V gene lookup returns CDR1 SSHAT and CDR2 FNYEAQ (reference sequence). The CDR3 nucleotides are TGTGCCAGCAGCTTAGGACTAGCGGGTCCAGAGACCCAGTACTTC. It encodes CASSLGLAGPETQYF.

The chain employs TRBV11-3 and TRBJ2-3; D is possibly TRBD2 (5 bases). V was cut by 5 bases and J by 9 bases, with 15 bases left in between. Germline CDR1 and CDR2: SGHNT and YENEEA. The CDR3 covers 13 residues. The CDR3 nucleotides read TGTGCCAGCAGCCCCGGTGATAGCGTAACGCAGTATTTT. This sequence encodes CASSPGDSVTQYF.

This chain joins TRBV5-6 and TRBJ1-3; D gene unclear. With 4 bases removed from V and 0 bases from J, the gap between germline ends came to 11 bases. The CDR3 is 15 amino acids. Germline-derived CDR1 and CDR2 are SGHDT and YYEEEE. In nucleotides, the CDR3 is TGTGCCAGCAGCCTCGTCCTAAGCTCTGGAAACACCATATATTTT. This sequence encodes CASSLVLSSGNTIYF.